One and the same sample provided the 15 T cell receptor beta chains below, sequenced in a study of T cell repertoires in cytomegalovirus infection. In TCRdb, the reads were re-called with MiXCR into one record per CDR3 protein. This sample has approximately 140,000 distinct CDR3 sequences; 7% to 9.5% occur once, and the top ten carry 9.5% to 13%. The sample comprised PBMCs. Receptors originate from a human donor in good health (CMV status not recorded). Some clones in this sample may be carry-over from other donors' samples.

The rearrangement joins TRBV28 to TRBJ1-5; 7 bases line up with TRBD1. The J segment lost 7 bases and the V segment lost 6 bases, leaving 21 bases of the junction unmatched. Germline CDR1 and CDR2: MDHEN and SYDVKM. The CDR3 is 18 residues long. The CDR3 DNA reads TGTGCCAGCAGCGGGAGTTTAATCGGGACAGATTTTATCCAGCCCCAGCATTTT. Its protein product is CASSGSLIGTDFIQPQHF. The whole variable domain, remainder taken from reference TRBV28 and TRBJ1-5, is DVKVTQSSRYLVKRTGEKVFLECVQDMDHENMFWYRQDPGLGLRLIYFSYDVKMKEKGDIPEGYSVSREKKERFSLILESASTNQTSMYLCASSGSLIGTDFIQPQHFGDGTRLSIL.

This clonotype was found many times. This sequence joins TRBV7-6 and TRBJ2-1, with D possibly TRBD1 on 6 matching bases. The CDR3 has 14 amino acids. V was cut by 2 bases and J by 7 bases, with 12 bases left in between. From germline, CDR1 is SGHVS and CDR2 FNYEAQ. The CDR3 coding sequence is TGTGCCAGCAGCTTATCAGGGGCGCCAAATGAGCAGTTCTTC. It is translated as CASSLSGAPNEQFF.

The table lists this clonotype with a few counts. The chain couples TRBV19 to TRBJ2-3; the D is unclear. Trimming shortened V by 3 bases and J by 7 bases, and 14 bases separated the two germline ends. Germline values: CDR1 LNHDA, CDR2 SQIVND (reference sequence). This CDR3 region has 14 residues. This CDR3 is CASSIRLGTNTQYF. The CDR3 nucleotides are TGTGCCAGTAGTATTCGGCTCGGAACCAATACGCAGTATTTT.

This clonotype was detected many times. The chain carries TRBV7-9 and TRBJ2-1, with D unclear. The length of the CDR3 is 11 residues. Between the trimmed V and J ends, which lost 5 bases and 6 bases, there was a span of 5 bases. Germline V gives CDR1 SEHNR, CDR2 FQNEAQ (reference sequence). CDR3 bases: TGTGCCAGCAGCCAGATCAATGAGCAGTTCTTC. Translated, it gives CASSQINEQFF.

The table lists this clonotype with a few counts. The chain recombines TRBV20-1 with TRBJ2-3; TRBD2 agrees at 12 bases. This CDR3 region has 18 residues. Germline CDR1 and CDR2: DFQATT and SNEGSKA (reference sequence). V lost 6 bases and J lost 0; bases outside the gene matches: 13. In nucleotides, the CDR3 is TGCAGTGCCGAGAAGAGGCTAGCGGGGGGGACTAGCACAGATACGCAGTATTTT. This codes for CSAEKRLAGGTSTDTQYF.

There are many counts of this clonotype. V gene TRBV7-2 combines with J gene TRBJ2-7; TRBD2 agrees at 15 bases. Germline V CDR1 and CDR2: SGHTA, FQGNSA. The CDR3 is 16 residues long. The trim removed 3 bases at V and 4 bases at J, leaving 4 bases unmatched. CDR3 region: CASSFGLAGGRYEQYF. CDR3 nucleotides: TGTGCCAGCAGCTTTGGACTAGCGGGGGGGCGTTACGAGCAGTACTTC.

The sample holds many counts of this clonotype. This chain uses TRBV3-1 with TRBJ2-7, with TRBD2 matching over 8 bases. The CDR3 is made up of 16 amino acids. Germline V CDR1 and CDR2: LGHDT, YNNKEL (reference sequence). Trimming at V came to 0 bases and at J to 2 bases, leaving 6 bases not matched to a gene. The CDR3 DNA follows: TGTGCCAGCAGCCAAGACACTAGCGGTTTTCCCTACGAGCAGTACTTC. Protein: CASSQDTSGFPYEQYF.

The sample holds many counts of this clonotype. CDR3 nucleotides: TGCGCCAGCAGCACGGACAGGATGAACACCGGGGAGCTGTTTTTT. The encoded protein is CASSTDRMNTGELFF. The chain joins TRBV5-1 to TRBJ2-2; 7 nucleotides agree with TRBD1. From germline, CDR1 is SGHRS and CDR2 YFSETQ. Trimming cost V 4 bases and J 1 base; bases outside gene matches: 4. The CDR3 runs to 15 residues.

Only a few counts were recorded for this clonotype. In nucleotides, the CDR3 is TGCGCCAGCAGCTTGGAGACTAGCGGCTACAATGAGCAGTTCTTC. It encodes CASSLETSGYNEQFF. The chain uses TRBV5-1 and TRBJ2-1; 9 nucleotides match TRBD2. This CDR3 spans 15 amino acids. Germline CDR1 and CDR2: SGHRS and YFSETQ. With 0 bases clipped from V and 3 bases from J, the junction kept 1 base outside the gene matches.

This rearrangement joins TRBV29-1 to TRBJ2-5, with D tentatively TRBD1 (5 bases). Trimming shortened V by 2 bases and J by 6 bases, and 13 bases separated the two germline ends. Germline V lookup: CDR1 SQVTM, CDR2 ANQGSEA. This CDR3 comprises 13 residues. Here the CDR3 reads CSVERSGWQTQYF. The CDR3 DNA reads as TGCAGCGTTGAACGTTCAGGGTGGCAGACCCAGTACTTC.

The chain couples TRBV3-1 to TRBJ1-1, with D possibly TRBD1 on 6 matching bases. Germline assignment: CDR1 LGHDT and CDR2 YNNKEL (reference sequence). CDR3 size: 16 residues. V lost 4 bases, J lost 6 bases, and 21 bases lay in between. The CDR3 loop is CASSPSWDKGVAEAFF. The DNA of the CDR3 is TGTGCCAGCAGCCCATCCTGGGACAAGGGTGTCGCTGAAGCTTTCTTT.

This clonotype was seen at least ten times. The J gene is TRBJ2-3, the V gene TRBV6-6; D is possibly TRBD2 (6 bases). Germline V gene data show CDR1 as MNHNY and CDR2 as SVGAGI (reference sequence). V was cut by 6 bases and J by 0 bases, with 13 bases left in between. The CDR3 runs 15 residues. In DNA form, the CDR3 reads TGTGCCAGCAGCTTCACTAGCCCCAGCACAGATACGCAGTATTTT. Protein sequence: CASSFTSPSTDTQYF.

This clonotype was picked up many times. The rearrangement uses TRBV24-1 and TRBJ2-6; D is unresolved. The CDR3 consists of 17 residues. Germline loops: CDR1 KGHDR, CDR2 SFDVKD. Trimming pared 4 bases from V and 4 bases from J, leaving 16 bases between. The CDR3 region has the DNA TGTGCCACCAGTGACCATCGGTCCTTTCGGGGGGCCAACGTCCTGACTTTC. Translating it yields CATSDHRSFRGANVLTF.

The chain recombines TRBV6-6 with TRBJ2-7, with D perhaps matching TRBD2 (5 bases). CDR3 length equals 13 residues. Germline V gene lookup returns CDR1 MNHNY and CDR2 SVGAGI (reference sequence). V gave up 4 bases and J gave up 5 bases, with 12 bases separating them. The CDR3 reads CASSLNLGDEQYF. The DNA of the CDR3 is TGTGCCAGCAGTTTAAACCTCGGGGACGAGCAGTACTTC.

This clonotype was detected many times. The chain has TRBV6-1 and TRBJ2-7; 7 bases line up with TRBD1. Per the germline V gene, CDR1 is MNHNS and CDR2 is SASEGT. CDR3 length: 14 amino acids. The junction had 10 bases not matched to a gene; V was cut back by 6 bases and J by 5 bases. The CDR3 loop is CASSLGQIANEQYF. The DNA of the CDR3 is TGTGCCAGCAGCCTGGGACAGATCGCCAACGAGCAGTACTTC.